The rows below give T cell receptor beta chains drawn from one sample of a study of CD8+CD57+ T cells in acquired aplastic anemia. TCRdb passed the reads through MiXCR, listing each CDR3 protein once. The table lists around 200,000 distinct CDR3 sequences, 50% to 70% of them singletons. Specimen: sorted CD4+, CD8+, or CD8+CD57+ T cells (not recorded which) from PBMCs. The receptors stem from a human donor with aplastic anemia. Each CDR3 is given with its conserved first and last residue.

j_gene: TRBJ1-3
v_gene: TRBV9
CDR3aa: CASSFTAGDGNTIYF

j_gene: TRBJ1-2
v_gene: TRBV15
CDR3aa: CATSRVGQGATNYGYTF

j_gene: -
v_gene: TRBV9
CDR3aa: CVSSKSGTGANYEQYF

j_gene: TRBJ2-5
v_gene: TRBV10-2
CDR3aa: CASSESQGRETQYF

j_gene: TRBJ2-1
v_gene: TRBV10-3
CDR3aa: CAIEREVYNEQFF

j_gene: TRBJ2-3
v_gene: TRBV7-9
CDR3aa: CASSLAAADTQYF

j_gene: TRBJ1-1
v_gene: TRBV24-1
CDR3aa: CATSDSGQGGTEAFF

j_gene: TRBJ2-1
v_gene: TRBV15
CDR3aa: CATSRGRHALQNEQFF

j_gene: TRBJ1-1
v_gene: TRBV10-3
CDR3aa: CAISGQVETEAFF

j_gene: TRBJ2-2
v_gene: TRBV9
CDR3aa: CASSVGGDTYTGELFF

j_gene: TRBJ2-2
v_gene: TRBV6-4
CDR3aa: CASSDNSGANGELFF

j_gene: TRBJ2-3
v_gene: TRBV24-1
CDR3aa: CATSDFGHSRGSTDTQYF

j_gene: TRBJ1-2
v_gene: TRBV10-3
CDR3aa: CATSTGVGRNLGYTF

j_gene: TRBJ1-4
v_gene: TRBV6-4
CDR3aa: CASSEGLNEKLFF

j_gene: TRBJ1-4
v_gene: TRBV20-1
CDR3aa: CSARGRRGREKLFF

j_gene: TRBJ1-3
v_gene: TRBV9
CDR3aa: CASSVGGNSGNTIYF

j_gene: TRBJ2-7
v_gene: TRBV20-1
CDR3aa: CSASSGLADYEQYF

j_gene: TRBJ2-6
v_gene: TRBV7-9
CDR3aa: CASSRWAGDAGANVLTF

j_gene: TRBJ2-7
v_gene: TRBV20-1
CDR3aa: CSATGRDFRYEQYF

j_gene: TRBJ2-5
v_gene: TRBV6-6
CDR3aa: CASSYNPGTETQYF

j_gene: TRBJ1-5
v_gene: TRBV19
CDR3aa: CASSITPNNQPQHF

j_gene: TRBJ2-7
v_gene: TRBV2
CDR3aa: CASSGGQGVVYEQYF